These 11 T cell receptor beta chains share one sample of origin, sequenced in a study of neurological immune-mediated disorders. Regarding time point: longitudinal time-point 1 (baseline). TCRdb processed the 5' RACE reads anew with MiXCR; each CDR3 protein has one entry. The sample holds tens of thousands of distinct CDR3 sequences, roughly 15% seen once. Material for sequencing was PBMCs. These receptors all stem from a female donor with HTLV-1-associated myelopathy (HAM/TSP).

This clonotype was seen repeatedly, ten times or more. This chain links TRBV2 with TRBJ1-5, with TRBD1 identical over 8 bases. This CDR3 comprises 13 residues. Germline V gene data show CDR1 as SNHLY and CDR2 as FYNNEI. V lost 8 bases and J lost 2; bases outside the gene matches: 2. CDR3 loop: CASLGQGNQPQHF. The DNA for the CDR3 is TGTGCCAGCTTGGGACAGGGCAATCAGCCCCAGCATTTT.

This clonotype appeared many times. The gene calls are TRBV13 and TRBJ2-1; no clear D gene. Germline-derived CDR1 and CDR2 are PRHDT and FYEKMQ (reference sequence). Trimming shortened V by 0 bases and J by 6 bases, and 3 bases separated the two germline ends. The CDR3 totals 12 residues. CDR3 bases: TGTGCCAGCAGCTTAGGCCGCAATGAGCAGTTCTTC. It translates to CASSLGRNEQFF.

The sample holds many counts of this clonotype. The chain recombines TRBV5-6 with TRBJ2-4; the D gene could be TRBD1 or TRBD2 (5 bases each). Germline lookup yields CDR1 SGHDT and CDR2 YYEEEE. The ends were cut back, 5 bases at V and 1 base at J, with 10 bases in the middle. This CDR3 region has 14 residues. The CDR3 DNA is TGTGCCAGCAGTTCCTGGGGGGCCAAAAACATTCAGTACTTC. Residues: CASSSWGAKNIQYF.

This clonotype was seen repeatedly, ten times or more. The chain joins TRBV10-2 to TRBJ2-1, with 11 bases lining up with TRBD2. From germline, CDR1 is WSHSY and CDR2 SAAADI. This CDR3 comprises 14 residues. V trimming: 6 bases; J trimming: 7 bases; junction bases outside the gene matches: 5. CDR3 protein: CASRFSGGANEQFF. The CDR3 DNA sequence: TGCGCCAGCAGATTTAGCGGGGGGGCAAATGAGCAGTTCTTC.

This clonotype has ten or more counts. The chain recombines TRBV12-3 or TRBV12-4 with TRBJ2-7; the D is unclear. The CDR3 extends over 12 amino acids. V dropped 8 bases and J dropped 6 bases, with 14 bases sitting between them. The CDR3 region has the DNA TGTGCCAGCTCCCTCGGCAGCTTCGAGCAGTACTTC. It specifies CASSLGSFEQYF.

This clonotype was detected many times. The J gene is TRBJ2-1, the V gene TRBV7-2, with D uncertain. The CDR3 extends over 14 amino acids. V lost 7 bases and J lost 3, with 13 bases in between. The germline V gene encodes CDR1 SGHTA and CDR2 FQGNSA. The chain's CDR3 is CASIRDQDYNEQFF. DNA for the CDR3: TGTGCCAGCATACGCGACCAAGACTACAATGAGCAGTTCTTC.

This clonotype was counted a few times. The chain couples TRBV5-5 to TRBJ2-1, with a weak D call TRBD1 (6 bases). Per germline, CDR1 SGHKS and CDR2 YYEKEE (reference sequence). CDR3 length equals 14 residues. The ends were cut back, 6 bases at V and 3 bases at J, with 13 bases in the middle. In DNA form, the CDR3 reads TGTGCCAGCAACACAGGGTCTGACTACAATGAGCAGTTCTTC. It translates to CASNTGSDYNEQFF.

This clonotype appeared many times. This sequence joins TRBV5-5 and TRBJ2-2; 9 nucleotides agree with TRBD1. Trimming at V came to 4 bases and at J to 5 bases, leaving 6 bases not matched to a gene. The V gene's germline CDR1 is SGHKS and CDR2 YYEKEE (reference sequence). This CDR3 contains 15 residues. CDR3 sequence reads: CASSPDRGNTGELFF. Here the CDR3 DNA reads TGTGCCAGCAGCCCGGACAGGGGAAATACCGGGGAGCTGTTTTTT.

Ten or more counts support this clonotype. The gene calls are TRBV5-1 and TRBJ2-3; weak D call: TRBD2 (6 bases). CDR3 length: 14 amino acids. Germline loops: CDR1 SGHRS, CDR2 YFSETQ. The V end lost 3 bases, the J end lost 3 bases, and 11 bases lay between the germline ends. The CDR3 loop reads CASSWTTRTDTQYF. In DNA, the CDR3 is TGCGCCAGCAGCTGGACTACTAGGACAGATACGCAGTATTTT.

This clonotype has ten or more counts. The rearrangement links TRBV10-3 to TRBJ2-5; 7 positions agree with TRBD1. The CDR3 runs 16 residues. The trim removed 5 bases at V and 6 bases at J, leaving 15 bases unmatched. Germline V gives CDR1 ENHRY, CDR2 SYGVKD. CDR3 nucleotides: TGTGCCATCAGTCAGAGGGGATATGACAGGGCGCAGACCCAGTACTTC. Encoded protein: CAISQRGYDRAQTQYF.

This clonotype was seen repeatedly, ten times or more. This rearrangement joins TRBV28 to TRBJ2-7; D gene uncertain. The length of the CDR3 is 16 residues. Germline V gene sequence: CDR1 MDHEN, CDR2 SYDVKM. The ends were cut back, 2 bases at V and 6 bases at J, with 20 bases in the middle. CDR3 nucleotides: TGTGCCAGCAGTTTAGGAAGTGCACCGGTCCTAGGCGAGCAGTACTTC. This codes for CASSLGSAPVLGEQYF. Using reference TRBV28 and TRBJ2-7 for the parts outside the CDR3, the full variable domain is DVKVTQSSRYLVKRTGEKVFLECVQDMDHENMFWYRQDPGLGLRLIYFSYDVKMKEKGDIPEGYSVSREKKERFSLILESASTNQTSMYLCASSLGSAPVLGEQYFGPGTRLTVT.